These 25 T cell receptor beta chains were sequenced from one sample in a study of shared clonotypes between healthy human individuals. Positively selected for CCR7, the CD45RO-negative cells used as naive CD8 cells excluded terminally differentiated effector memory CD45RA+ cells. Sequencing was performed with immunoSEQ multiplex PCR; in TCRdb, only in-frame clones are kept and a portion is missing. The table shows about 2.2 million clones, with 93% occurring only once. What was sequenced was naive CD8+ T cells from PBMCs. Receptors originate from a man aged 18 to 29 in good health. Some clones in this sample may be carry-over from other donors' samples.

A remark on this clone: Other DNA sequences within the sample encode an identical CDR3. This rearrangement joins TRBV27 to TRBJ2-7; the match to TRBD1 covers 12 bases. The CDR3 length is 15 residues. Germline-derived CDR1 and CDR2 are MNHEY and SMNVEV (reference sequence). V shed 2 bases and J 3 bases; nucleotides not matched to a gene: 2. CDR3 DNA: TGTGCCAGCAGTTTAGGGACAGGGGGCTTCTACGAGCAGTACTTC. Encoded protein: CASSLGTGGFYEQYF.

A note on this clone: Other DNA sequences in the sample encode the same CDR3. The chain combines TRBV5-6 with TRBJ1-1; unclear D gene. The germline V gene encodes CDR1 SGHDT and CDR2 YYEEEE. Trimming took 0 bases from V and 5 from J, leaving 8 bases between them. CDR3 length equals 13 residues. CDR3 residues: CASSLGRRTEAFF. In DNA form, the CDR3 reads TGTGCCAGCAGCTTGGGGAGGAGGACTGAAGCTTTCTTT.

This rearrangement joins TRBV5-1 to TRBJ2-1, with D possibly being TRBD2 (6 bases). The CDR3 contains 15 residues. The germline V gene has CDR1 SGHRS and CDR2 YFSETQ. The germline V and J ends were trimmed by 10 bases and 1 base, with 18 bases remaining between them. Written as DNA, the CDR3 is TGCGCCGAGCCGTTCACGGGAGTTTCCTACAATGAGCAGTTCTTC. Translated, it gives CAEPFTGVSYNEQFF.

The CDR3 spells CASSEAPQGTITAGELFF. The CDR3 DNA is TGTGCCAGCAGTGAAGCCCCACAGGGGACTATTACGGCCGGGGAGCTGTTTTTT. J is TRBJ2-2 and V is TRBV6-1; possibly TRBD1 or TRBD2 for D (7 bases each). Germline V gene data show CDR1 as MNHNS and CDR2 as SASEGT. The CDR3 extends over 18 amino acids. Trimming removed 0 bases at V and 6 bases at J, with 20 bases between.

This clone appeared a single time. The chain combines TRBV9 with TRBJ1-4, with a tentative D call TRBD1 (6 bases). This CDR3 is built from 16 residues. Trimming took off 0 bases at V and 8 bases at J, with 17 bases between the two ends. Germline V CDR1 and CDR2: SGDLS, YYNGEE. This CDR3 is CASSVGGRQAGEKLFF. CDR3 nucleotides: TGTGCCAGCAGCGTAGGAGGGAGACAGGCGGGAGAAAAACTGTTTTTT.

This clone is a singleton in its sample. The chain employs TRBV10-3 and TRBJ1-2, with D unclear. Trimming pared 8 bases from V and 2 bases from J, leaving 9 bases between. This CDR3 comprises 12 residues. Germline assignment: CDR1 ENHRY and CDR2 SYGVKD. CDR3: CAIGDGNYGYTF. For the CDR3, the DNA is TGTGCCATCGGCGACGGAAACTATGGCTACACCTTC.

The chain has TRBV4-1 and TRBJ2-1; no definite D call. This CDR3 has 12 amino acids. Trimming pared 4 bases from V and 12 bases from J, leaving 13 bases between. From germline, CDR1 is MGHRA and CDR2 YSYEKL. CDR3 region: CASSRLLGWQFF. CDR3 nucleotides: TGCGCCAGCAGCCGCTTACTTGGATGGCAGTTCTTC.

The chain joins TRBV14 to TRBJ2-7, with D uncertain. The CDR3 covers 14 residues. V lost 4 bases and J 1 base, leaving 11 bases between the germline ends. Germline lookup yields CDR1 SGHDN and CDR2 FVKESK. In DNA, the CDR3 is TGTGCCAGCAGCCCCGGTGTGTGGTCCTACGAGCAGTACTTC. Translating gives CASSPGVWSYEQYF.

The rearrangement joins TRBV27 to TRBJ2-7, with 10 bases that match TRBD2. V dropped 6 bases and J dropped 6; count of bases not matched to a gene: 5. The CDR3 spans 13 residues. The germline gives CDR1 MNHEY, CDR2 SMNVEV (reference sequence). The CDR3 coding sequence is TGTGCCAGCAGAGGACTAGCGGAAGGCGAGCAGTACTTC. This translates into CASRGLAEGEQYF.

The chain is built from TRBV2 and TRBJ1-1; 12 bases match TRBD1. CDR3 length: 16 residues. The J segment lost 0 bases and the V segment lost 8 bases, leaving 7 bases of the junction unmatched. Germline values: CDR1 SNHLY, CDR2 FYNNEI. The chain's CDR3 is CASGGQGARVNTEAFF. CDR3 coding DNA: TGTGCCAGCGGGGGACAGGGGGCGCGAGTGAACACTGAAGCTTTCTTT.

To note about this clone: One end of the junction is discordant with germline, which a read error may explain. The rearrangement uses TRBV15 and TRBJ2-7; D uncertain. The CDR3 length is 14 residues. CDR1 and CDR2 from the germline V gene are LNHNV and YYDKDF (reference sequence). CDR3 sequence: CATSSAIWSYERYF. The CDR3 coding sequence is TGTGCCACCAGCAGTGCTATCTGGTCCTACGAGCGGTACTTC.

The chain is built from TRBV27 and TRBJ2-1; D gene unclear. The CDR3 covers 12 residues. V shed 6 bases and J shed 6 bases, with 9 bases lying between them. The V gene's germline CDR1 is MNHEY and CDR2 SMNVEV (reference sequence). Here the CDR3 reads CASSSMSNEQFF. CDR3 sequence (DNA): TGTGCCAGCAGCTCTATGAGCAATGAGCAGTTCTTC.

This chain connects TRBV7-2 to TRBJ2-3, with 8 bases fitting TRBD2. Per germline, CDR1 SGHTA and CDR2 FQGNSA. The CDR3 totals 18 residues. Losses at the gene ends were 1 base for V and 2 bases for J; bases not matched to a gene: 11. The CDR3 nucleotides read TGTGCCAGCAGCTTAGTAATCCTAGCGGGCAGGAACACAGATACGCAGTATTTT. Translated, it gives CASSLVILAGRNTDTQYF.

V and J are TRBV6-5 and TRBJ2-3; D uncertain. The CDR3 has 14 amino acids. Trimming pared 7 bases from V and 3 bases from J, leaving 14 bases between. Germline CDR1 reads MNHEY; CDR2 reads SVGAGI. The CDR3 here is CASKEHGETDTQYF. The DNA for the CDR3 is TGTGCCAGCAAGGAACACGGCGAAACAGATACGCAGTATTTT.

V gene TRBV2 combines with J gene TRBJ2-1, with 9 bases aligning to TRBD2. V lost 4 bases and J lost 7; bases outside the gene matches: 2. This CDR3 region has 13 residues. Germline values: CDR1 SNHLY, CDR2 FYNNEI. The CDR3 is CASSGAGGNEQFF. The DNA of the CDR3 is TGTGCCAGCAGTGGAGCGGGAGGTAATGAGCAGTTCTTC.

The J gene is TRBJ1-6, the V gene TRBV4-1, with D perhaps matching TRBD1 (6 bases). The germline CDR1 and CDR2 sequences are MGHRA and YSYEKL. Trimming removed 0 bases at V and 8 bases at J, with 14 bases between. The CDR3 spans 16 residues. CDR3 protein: CASSQDLWGAHSPLHF. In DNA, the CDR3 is TGCGCCAGCAGCCAAGATCTTTGGGGGGCTCATTCACCCCTCCACTTT.

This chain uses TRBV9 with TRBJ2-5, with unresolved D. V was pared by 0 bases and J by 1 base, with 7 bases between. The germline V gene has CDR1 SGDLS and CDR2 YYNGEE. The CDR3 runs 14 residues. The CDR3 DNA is TGTGCCAGCAGCGTAGCGGATCTCCAAGAGACCCAGTACTTC. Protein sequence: CASSVADLQETQYF.

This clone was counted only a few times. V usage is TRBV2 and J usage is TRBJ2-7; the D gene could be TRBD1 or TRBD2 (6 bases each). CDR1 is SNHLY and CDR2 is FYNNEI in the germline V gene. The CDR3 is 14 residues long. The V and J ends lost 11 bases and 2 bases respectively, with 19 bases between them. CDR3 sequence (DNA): TGTGCCTCATTTCGGGGGCTGAGAGCCTACGAGCAGTACTTC. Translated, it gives CASFRGLRAYEQYF.

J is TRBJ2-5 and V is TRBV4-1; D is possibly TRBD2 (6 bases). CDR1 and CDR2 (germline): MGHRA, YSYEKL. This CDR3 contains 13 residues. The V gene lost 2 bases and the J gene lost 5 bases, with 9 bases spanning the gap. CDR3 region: CASSQRRAETQYF. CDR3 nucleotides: TGCGCCAGCAGCCAACGGAGGGCGGAGACCCAGTACTTC.

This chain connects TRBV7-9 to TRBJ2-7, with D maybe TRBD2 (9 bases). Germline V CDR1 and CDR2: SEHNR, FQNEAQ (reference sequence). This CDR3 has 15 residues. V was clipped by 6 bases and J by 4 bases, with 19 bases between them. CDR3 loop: CASSPGGGREYEQYF. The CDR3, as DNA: TGTGCCAGCAGTCCAGGGGGCGGGAGGGAGTACGAGCAGTACTTC.

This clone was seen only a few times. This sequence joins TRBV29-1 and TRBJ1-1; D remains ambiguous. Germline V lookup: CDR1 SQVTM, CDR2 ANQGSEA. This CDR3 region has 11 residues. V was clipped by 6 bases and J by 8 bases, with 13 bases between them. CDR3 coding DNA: TGCAGCGTGGACCAGCAAAGAGAAGCTTTCTTT. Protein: CSVDQQREAFF.

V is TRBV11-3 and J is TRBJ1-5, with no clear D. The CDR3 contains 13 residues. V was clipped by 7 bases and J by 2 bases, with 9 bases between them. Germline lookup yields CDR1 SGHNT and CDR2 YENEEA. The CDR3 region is CASIGSGNQPQHF. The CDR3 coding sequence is TGTGCCAGCATAGGGTCCGGCAATCAGCCCCAGCATTTT.

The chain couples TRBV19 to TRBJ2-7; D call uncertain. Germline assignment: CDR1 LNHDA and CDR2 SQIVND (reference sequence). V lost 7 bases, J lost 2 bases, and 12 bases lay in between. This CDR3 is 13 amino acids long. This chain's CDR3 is CASIGQLPYEQYF. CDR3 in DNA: TGTGCCAGTATCGGCCAACTTCCCTACGAGCAGTACTTC.

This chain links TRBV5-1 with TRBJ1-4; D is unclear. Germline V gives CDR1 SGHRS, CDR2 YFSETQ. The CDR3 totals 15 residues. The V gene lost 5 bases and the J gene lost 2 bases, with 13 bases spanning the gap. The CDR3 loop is CASRVSLGTNEKLFF. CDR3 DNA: TGCGCCAGCAGGGTCAGCCTTGGGACTAATGAAAAACTGTTTTTT.

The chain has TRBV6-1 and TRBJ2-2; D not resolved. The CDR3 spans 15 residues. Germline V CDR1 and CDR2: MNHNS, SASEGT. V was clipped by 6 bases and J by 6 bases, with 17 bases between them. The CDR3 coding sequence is TGTGCCAGCAGACCCAAATGGCAGATCCCCGGGGAGCTGTTTTTT. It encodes CASRPKWQIPGELFF.